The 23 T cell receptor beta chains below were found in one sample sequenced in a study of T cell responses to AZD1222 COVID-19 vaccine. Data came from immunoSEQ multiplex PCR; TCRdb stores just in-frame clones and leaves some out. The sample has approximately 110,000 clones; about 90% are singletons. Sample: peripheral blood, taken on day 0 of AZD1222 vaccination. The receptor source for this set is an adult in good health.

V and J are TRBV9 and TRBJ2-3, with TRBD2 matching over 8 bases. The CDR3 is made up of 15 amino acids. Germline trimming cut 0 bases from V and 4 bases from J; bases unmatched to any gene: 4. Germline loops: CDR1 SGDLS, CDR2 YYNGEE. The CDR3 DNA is TGTGCCAGCAGCGTAGCTGGACTAGCTCCAGATACGCAGTATTTT. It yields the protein CASSVAGLAPDTQYF.

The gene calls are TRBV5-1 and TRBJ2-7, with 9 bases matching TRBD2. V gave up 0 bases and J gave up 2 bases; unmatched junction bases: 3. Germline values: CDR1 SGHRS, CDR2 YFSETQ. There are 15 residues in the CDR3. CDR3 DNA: TGCGCCAGCAGCTTGGTTTCTAGCGGGACCTACGAGCAGTACTTC. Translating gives CASSLVSSGTYEQYF.

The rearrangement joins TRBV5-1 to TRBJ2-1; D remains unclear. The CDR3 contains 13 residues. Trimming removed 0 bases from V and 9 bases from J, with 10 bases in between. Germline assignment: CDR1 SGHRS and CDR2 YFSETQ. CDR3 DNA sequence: TGCGCCAGCAGCTTGGCTCTCTTTGGTGAGCAGTTCTTC. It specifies CASSLALFGEQFF.

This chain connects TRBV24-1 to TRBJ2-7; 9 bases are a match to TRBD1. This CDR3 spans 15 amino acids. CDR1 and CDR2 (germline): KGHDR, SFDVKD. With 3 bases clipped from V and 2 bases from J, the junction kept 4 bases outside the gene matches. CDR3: CATSDGQGITYEQYF. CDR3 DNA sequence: TGTGCCACCAGTGATGGACAGGGGATAACCTACGAGCAGTACTTC.

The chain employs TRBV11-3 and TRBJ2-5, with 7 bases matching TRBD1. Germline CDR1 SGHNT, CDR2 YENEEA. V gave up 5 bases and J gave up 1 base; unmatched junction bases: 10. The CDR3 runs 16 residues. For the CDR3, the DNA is TGTGCCAGCAGCCCGGGAAGGGGGCCCCCCCAAGAGACCCAGTACTTC. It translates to CASSPGRGPPQETQYF.

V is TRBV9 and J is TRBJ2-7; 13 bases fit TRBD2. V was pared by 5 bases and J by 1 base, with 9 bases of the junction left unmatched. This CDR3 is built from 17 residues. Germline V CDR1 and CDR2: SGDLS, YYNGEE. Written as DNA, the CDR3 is TGTGCCAGCAGTAGAGACTTGGGACTAGCGGGATCCTACGAGCAGTACTTC. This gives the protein CASSRDLGLAGSYEQYF.

The CDR3 protein is CASSVVSDTQYF. CDR3 in DNA: TGTGCCAGCAGCGTTGTTTCAGATACGCAGTATTTT. The chain recombines TRBV9 with TRBJ2-3, with unresolved D. The V gene lost 2 bases and the J gene lost 4 bases, with 5 bases spanning the gap. There are 12 residues in the CDR3. Looked up from germline, CDR1 is SGDLS and CDR2 is YYNGEE.

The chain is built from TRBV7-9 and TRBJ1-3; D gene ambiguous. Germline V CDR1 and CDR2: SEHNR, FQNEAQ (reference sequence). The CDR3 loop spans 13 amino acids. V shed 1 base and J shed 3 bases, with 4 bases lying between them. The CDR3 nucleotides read TGTGCCAGCAGCTTAGACTATGGAAACACCATATATTTT. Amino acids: CASSLDYGNTIYF.

The CDR3 DNA reads as TGTGCCAGCAGTGAGCGGACAGGGCGTAATTCACCCCTCCACTTT. It translates to CASSERTGRNSPLHF. V usage is TRBV6-1 and J usage is TRBJ1-6, with 8 bases matching TRBD1. This CDR3 comprises 15 residues. CDR1 MNHNS and CDR2 SASEGT come from the germline V gene. Trimming at V came to 3 bases and at J to 6 bases, leaving 4 bases not matched to a gene.

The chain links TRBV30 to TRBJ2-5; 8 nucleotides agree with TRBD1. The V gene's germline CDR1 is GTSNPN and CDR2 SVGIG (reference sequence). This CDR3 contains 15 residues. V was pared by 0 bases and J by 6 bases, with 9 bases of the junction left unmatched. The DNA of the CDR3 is TGTGCCTGGAGTGTATTTGGACAGGGTGTAAAGACCCAGTACTTC. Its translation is CAWSVFGQGVKTQYF.

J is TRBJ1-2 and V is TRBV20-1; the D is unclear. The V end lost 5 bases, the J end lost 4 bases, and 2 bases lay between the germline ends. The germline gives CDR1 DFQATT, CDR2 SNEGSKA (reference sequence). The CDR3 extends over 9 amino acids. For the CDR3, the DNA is TGCAGTGCTGGCTATGGCTACACCTTC. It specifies CSAGYGYTF.

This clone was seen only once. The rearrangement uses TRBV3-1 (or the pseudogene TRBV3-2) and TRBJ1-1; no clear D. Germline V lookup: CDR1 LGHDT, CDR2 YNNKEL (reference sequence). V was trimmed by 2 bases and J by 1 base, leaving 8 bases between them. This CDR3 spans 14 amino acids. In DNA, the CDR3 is TGTGCCAGCAGCCAAAGCGCCTCGAACACTGAAGCTTTCTTT. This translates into CASSQSASNTEAFF.

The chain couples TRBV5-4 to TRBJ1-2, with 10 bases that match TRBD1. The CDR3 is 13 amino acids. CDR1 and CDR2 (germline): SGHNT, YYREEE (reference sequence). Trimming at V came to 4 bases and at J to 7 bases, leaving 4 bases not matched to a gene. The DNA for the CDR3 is TGTGCCAGCAGCGACAGACAGGGGGCTGGCTACACCTTC. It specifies CASSDRQGAGYTF.

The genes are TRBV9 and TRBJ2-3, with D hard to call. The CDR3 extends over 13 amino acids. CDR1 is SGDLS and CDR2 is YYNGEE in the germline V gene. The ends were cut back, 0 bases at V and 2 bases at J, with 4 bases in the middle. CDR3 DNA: TGTGCCAGCAGCGTAGCGTCCACAGATACGCAGTATTTT. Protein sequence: CASSVASTDTQYF.

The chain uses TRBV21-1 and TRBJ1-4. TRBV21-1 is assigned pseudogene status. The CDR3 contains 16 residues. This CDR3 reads CASSKALEGRSEKLFF. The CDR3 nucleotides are TGTGCCAGCAGCAAAGCGCTTGAGGGGCGTAGTGAAAAACTGTTTTTT.

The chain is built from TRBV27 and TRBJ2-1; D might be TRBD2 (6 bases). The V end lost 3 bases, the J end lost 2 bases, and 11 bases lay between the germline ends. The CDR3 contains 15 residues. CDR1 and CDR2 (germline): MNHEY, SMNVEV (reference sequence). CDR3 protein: CASSFSGEAYNEQFF. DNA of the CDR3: TGTGCCAGCAGTTTCTCGGGGGAGGCCTACAATGAGCAGTTCTTC.

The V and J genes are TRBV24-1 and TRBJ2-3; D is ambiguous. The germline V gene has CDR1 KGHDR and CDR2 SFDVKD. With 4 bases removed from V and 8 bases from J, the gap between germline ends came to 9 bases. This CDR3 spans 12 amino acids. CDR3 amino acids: CATSEKRSTQYF. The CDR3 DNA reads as TGTGCCACCAGTGAGAAAAGGAGTACGCAGTATTTT.

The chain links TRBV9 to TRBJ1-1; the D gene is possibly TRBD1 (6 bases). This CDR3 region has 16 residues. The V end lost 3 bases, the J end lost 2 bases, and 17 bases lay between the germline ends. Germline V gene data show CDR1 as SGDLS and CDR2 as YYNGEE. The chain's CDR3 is CASSALGGSLNTEAFF. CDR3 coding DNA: TGTGCCAGCAGCGCCCTAGGGGGGAGCCTAAACACTGAAGCTTTCTTT.

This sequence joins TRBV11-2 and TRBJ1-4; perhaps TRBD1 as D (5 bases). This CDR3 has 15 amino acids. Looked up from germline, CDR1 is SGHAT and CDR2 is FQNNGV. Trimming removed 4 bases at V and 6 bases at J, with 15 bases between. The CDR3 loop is CASSWGVRRDEKLFF. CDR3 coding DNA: TGTGCCAGCAGCTGGGGCGTTAGGCGCGATGAAAAACTGTTTTTT.

CDR3 DNA: TGTGCCAGCAGCTTGGTCCCCACGGGGAGTGCCGGGGAGCTGTTTTTT. It codes for CASSLVPTGSAGELFF. This chain joins TRBV7-3 and TRBJ2-2; tentative D call: TRBD2 (5 bases). Germline CDR1 is SGHTA and CDR2 is FQGTGA. This CDR3 is built from 16 residues. The V end was cut by 3 bases, the J end by 6 bases, with 17 bases between.

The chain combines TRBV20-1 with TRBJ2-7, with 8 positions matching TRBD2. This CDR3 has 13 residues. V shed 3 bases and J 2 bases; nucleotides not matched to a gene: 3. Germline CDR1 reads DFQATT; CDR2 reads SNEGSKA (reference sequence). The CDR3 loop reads CSASSGTAYEQYF. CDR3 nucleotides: TGCAGTGCTAGTAGCGGGACGGCCTACGAGCAGTACTTC.

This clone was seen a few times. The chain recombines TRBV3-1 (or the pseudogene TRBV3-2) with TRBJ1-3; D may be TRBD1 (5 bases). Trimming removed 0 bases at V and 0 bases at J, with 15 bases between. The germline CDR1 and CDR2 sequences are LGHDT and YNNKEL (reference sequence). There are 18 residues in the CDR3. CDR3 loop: CASSQDRGKQSSGNTIYF. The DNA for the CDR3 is TGTGCCAGCAGCCAAGATAGGGGAAAACAGAGCTCTGGAAACACCATATATTTT.

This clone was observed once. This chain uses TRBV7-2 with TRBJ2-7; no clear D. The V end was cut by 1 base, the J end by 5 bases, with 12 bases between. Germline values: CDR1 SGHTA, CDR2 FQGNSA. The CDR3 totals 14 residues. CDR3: CASSLVSGWNEQYF. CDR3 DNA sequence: TGTGCCAGCAGCTTAGTTTCAGGCTGGAACGAGCAGTACTTC.